Listed below are T cell receptor beta chains from one sample, sequenced in a study of T cells in tumors after PD-1 blockade. Sequencing was performed with immunoSEQ multiplex PCR; in TCRdb, only in-frame clones are kept and a portion is missing. The sample gives 45,000 to 50,000 clones, approximately 79% of which show up once; roughly 9.4% is in the top ten. Sequencing was performed on PBMCs, taken before anti-PD-1 therapy. These receptors all stem from a human donor with advanced basal cell or squamous cell carcinoma (not recorded which). The CDR3 runs from the conserved cysteine through the conserved F or W. The order of the fields is V gene, D gene, J gene, clone size, CDR3 length, CDR3 protein, CDR3 DNA. A D gene is named only where the DNA matches it firmly. For some rows the clone size is stated as once, few or many, or as a class when expanded; others skip it.

V: TRBV27; D: -; J: TRBJ2-1; size: -; length: 12; CDR3: CASIDRDNEQFF; DNA: TGTGCCAGCATAGATAGAGACAATGAGCAGTTCTTC
V: TRBV3-1/TRBV3-2; D: -; J: TRBJ1-5; size: -; length: 15; CDR3: CASSQGGTYNQPQHF; DNA: TGTGCCAGCAGCCAAGGCGGGACATACAATCAGCCCCAGCATTTT
V: TRBV11-3; D: -; J: TRBJ2-2; size: -; length: 15; CDR3: CASGIRGTNTGELFF; DNA: TGTGCCAGCGGCATTCGGGGGACGAACACCGGGGAGCTGTTTTTT
V: TRBV29-1; D: -; J: TRBJ1-3; size: many; length: 11; CDR3: CSADRGNTIYF; DNA: TGCAGCGCCGACCGGGGGAACACCATATATTTT
V: TRBV2; D: -; J: TRBJ2-4; size: few; length: 12; CDR3: CASSQDGGLGHF; DNA: TGTGCCAGCAGTCAAGACGGTGGTTTGGGTCACTTC
V: TRBV6-6; D: -; J: TRBJ2-1; size: -; length: 13; CDR3: CASSYGWRDEQFF; DNA: TGTGCCAGCAGTTACGGGTGGAGGGATGAGCAGTTCTTC
V: TRBV5-8; D: TRBD1; J: TRBJ2-2; size: -; length: 15; CDR3: CASSLGQVNTGELFF; DNA: TGTGCCAGCAGCCTCGGACAGGTGAACACCGGGGAGCTGTTTTTT
V: TRBV6-1; D: -; J: TRBJ2-7; size: -; length: 16; CDR3: CASSEQDRTHSYEQYF; DNA: TGTGCCAGCAGTGAACAGGACCGAACCCATAGCTACGAGCAGTACTTC
V: TRBV5-1; D: -; J: TRBJ1-4; size: -; length: 15; CDR3: CASSVGNRDKEKLFF; DNA: TGCGCCAGCAGCGTTGGGAATAGGGACAAGGAAAAACTGTTTTTT
V: TRBV14; D: TRBD2; J: TRBJ2-1; size: -; length: 18; CDR3: CASSLEVGLAGAYNEQFF; DNA: TGTGCCAGCAGCCTAGAGGTGGGACTAGCGGGAGCCTACAATGAGCAGTTCTTC
V: TRBV6-5; D: -; J: TRBJ2-7; size: -; length: 15; CDR3: CASTQAWTAGYEQYF; DNA: TGTGCCAGCACCCAAGCTTGGACAGCGGGCTACGAGCAGTACTTC
V: TRBV25-1; D: -; J: TRBJ2-7; size: -; length: 14; CDR3: CASSEDGGGYEQYF; DNA: TGTGCCAGCAGTGAAGACGGTGGAGGCTACGAGCAGTACTTC
V: TRBV7-9; D: TRBD1; J: TRBJ2-2; size: once; length: 15; CDR3: CASSPVAGGTGELFF; DNA: TGTGCCAGCAGCCCTGTCGCAGGGGGCACCGGGGAGCTGTTTTTT
V: TRBV5-1; D: -; J: TRBJ2-1; size: -; length: 13; CDR3: CASSLGLNNEQFF; DNA: TGCGCCAGCAGCTTGGGACTGAACAATGAGCAGTTCTTC
V: TRBV29-1; D: TRBD2; J: TRBJ2-7; size: -; length: 17; CDR3: CSVEDRGTSGRFSEQYF; DNA: TGCAGCGTTGAAGATCGTGGGACTAGCGGGAGGTTTTCCGAGCAGTACTTC
V: TRBV28; D: -; J: TRBJ2-7; size: -; length: 12; CDR3: CASSYRIYEQYF; DNA: TGTGCCAGCAGTTACAGGATCTACGAGCAGTACTTC
V: TRBV14; D: -; J: TRBJ2-5; size: few; length: 15; CDR3: CASSQDAQQWETQYF; DNA: TGTGCCAGCAGCCAAGATGCGCAACAGTGGGAGACCCAGTACTTC
V: TRBV7-2; D: TRBD2; J: TRBJ2-5; size: -; length: 15; CDR3: CASSLSGLAEETQYF; DNA: TGTGCCAGCAGCTTATCTGGACTAGCGGAAGAGACCCAGTACTTC
V: TRBV9; D: TRBD2; J: TRBJ2-3; size: -; length: 18; CDR3: CASSVDREGPVYTDTQYF; DNA: TGTGCCAGCAGCGTAGACCGGGAGGGCCCCGTTTATACAGATACGCAGTATTTT
V: TRBV29-1; D: -; J: TRBJ2-2; size: -; length: 14; CDR3: CSVGGTANTGELFF; DNA: TGCAGCGTCGGCGGGACAGCGAACACCGGGGAGCTGTTTTTT
V: TRBV7-3; D: TRBD1; J: TRBJ2-7; size: -; length: 15; CDR3: CASSLMAGTAYEQYF; DNA: TGTGCCAGCAGCTTAATGGCCGGGACAGCCTACGAGCAGTACTTC
V: TRBV6-6; D: -; J: TRBJ1-1; size: -; length: 14; CDR3: CASRSGGGDTEAFF; DNA: TGTGCCAGCAGGTCCGGTGGGGGCGACACTGAAGCTTTCTTT
V: TRBV7-9; D: -; J: TRBJ1-6; size: few; length: 14; CDR3: CASSFHRDNSPLHF; DNA: TGTGCCAGCAGCTTCCACAGGGATAATTCACCCCTCCACTTT
V: TRBV2; D: -; J: TRBJ2-5; size: -; length: 13; CDR3: CASSPKGRETQYF; DNA: TGTGCCAGCAGCCCGAAGGGGCGAGAGACCCAGTACTTC
V: TRBV28; D: -; J: TRBJ1-1; size: -; length: 13; CDR3: CASSFDRTTEAFF; DNA: TGTGCCAGCAGTTTTGACAGGACCACTGAAGCTTTCTTT
V: TRBV6-1; D: -; J: TRBJ2-7; size: -; length: 16; CDR3: CASSAPGHGAVGEQYF; DNA: TGTGCCAGCAGTGCACCGGGACACGGGGCGGTGGGTGAGCAGTACTTC
V: TRBV3-1/TRBV3-2; D: -; J: TRBJ1-1; size: once; length: 11; CDR3: CASSRNTEAFF; DNA: TGTGCCAGCAGCCGCAACACTGAAGCTTTCTTT
V: TRBV10-3; D: TRBD1; J: TRBJ1-1; size: -; length: 15; CDR3: CAISEANRGLTEAFF; DNA: TGTGCCATCAGTGAGGCGAACAGGGGGCTTACTGAAGCTTTCTTT
V: TRBV10-3; D: TRBD2; J: TRBJ2-1; size: -; length: 18; CDR3: CAISESAGGGRGYNEQFF; DNA: TGTGCCATCAGTGAGTCCGCCGGGGGGGGCCGGGGATACAATGAGCAGTTCTTC
V: TRBV5-4; D: -; J: TRBJ2-3; size: -; length: 15; CDR3: CASSIRLTSTDTQYF; DNA: TGTGCCAGCAGCATTAGACTAACAAGCACAGATACGCAGTATTTT
V: TRBV7-6; D: -; J: TRBJ1-1; size: few; length: 15; CDR3: CASSLSGVGNTEAFF; DNA: TGTGCCAGCAGCTTATCGGGGGTGGGAAACACTGAAGCTTTCTTT
V: TRBV12-3/TRBV12-4; D: TRBD1; J: TRBJ1-1; size: -; length: 13; CDR3: CASSRTGGGEAFF; DNA: TGTGCCAGCAGTCGGACAGGAGGAGGTGAAGCTTTCTTT
V: TRBV7-3; D: -; J: TRBJ2-2; size: few; length: 13; CDR3: CASSLIGTGELFF; DNA: TGTGCCAGCAGTTTAATTGGCACCGGGGAGCTGTTTTTT
V: TRBV6-5; D: -; J: TRBJ2-7; size: -; length: 15; CDR3: CASRLRQDLTYEQYF; DNA: TGTGCCAGCAGACTTAGACAGGACCTAACCTACGAGCAGTACTTC
V: TRBV7-2; D: -; J: TRBJ1-1; size: -; length: 14; CDR3: CASTQGFLNTEAFF; DNA: TGTGCCAGCACCCAGGGTTTTCTGAACACTGAAGCTTTCTTT
V: TRBV7-9; D: TRBD2; J: TRBJ2-3; size: -; length: 15; CDR3: CASQGLAGATDTQYF; DNA: TGTGCCAGCCAAGGGCTAGCGGGGGCCACAGATACGCAGTATTTT
V: TRBV11-1; D: -; J: TRBJ2-7; size: -; length: 15; CDR3: CASSFSGGDEYEQYF; DNA: TGTGCCAGCAGCTTTAGCGGCGGGGATGAGTACGAGCAGTACTTC
V: TRBV2; D: -; J: TRBJ1-1; size: -; length: 13; CDR3: CASSDRRGSEAFF; DNA: TGTGCCAGCAGTGATCGGCGAGGGTCTGAAGCTTTCTTT
V: TRBV19; D: TRBD1; J: TRBJ1-2; size: -; length: 14; CDR3: CASSWLGQGNGYTF; DNA: TGTGCCAGTAGCTGGCTGGGACAGGGAAACGGCTACACCTTC
V: TRBV20-1; D: -; J: TRBJ1-2; size: -; length: 12; CDR3: CSASITGSGYTF; DNA: TGCAGTGCGAGTATCACAGGCTCTGGCTACACCTTC
V: TRBV15; D: -; J: TRBJ2-2; size: -; length: 13; CDR3: CATSSLSTGELFF; DNA: TGTGCCACCAGCAGTCTTAGCACCGGGGAGCTGTTTTTT
V: TRBV19; D: -; J: TRBJ1-1; size: -; length: 15; CDR3: CASSMYGVLNTEAFF; DNA: TGTGCCAGTAGTATGTACGGAGTTCTGAACACTGAAGCTTTCTTT
V: TRBV29-1; D: TRBD1; J: TRBJ1-1; size: -; length: 12; CDR3: CSARRGDTEAFF; DNA: TGCAGCGCCCGCAGGGGGGACACTGAAGCTTTCTTT
V: TRBV18; D: -; J: TRBJ2-2; size: -; length: 14; CDR3: CASLAEPTAGELFF; DNA: TGTGCCAGCTTGGCCGAGCCCACCGCCGGGGAGCTGTTTTTT
V: TRBV5-4; D: -; J: TRBJ2-7; size: few; length: 15; CDR3: CASSLGPAGSYEQYF; DNA: TGTGCCAGCAGCTTAGGCCCGGCGGGTAGTTACGAGCAGTACTTC
V: TRBV27; D: -; J: TRBJ2-1; size: -; length: 15; CDR3: CASSLQGRVHNEQFF; DNA: TGTGCCAGCAGTTTACAGGGCCGTGTTCACAATGAGCAGTTCTTC
V: TRBV7-3; D: TRBD1; J: TRBJ2-7; size: -; length: 13; CDR3: CASSRDSSYEQYF; DNA: TGTGCCAGCAGCCGGGACAGTTCTTACGAGCAGTACTTC
V: TRBV9; D: -; J: TRBJ2-5; size: -; length: 13; CDR3: CASSVQEGETQYF; DNA: TGTGCCAGCAGCGTCCAAGAGGGAGAGACCCAGTACTTC
V: TRBV5-4; D: -; J: TRBJ1-5; size: few; length: 12; CDR3: CASSLDGQPQHF; DNA: TGTGCCAGCAGCTTGGACGGTCAGCCCCAGCATTTT
V: TRBV4-2; D: TRBD1; J: TRBJ2-5; size: -; length: 13; CDR3: CASSPRDRETQYF; DNA: TGTGCCAGCAGCCCCCGGGACAGGGAGACCCAGTACTTC
V: TRBV7-9; D: TRBD1; J: TRBJ2-1; size: -; length: 14; CDR3: CASTGQGLRNEQFF; DNA: TGTGCCAGCACGGGACAGGGGCTTAGGAATGAGCAGTTCTTC
V: TRBV24-1; D: -; J: TRBJ2-7; size: -; length: 13; CDR3: CATSEDEAYEQYF; DNA: TGTGCCACCAGTGAGGACGAGGCCTACGAGCAGTACTTC
V: TRBV19; D: TRBD1; J: TRBJ2-7; size: once; length: 13; CDR3: CASRGTGNYEQYF; DNA: TGTGCCAGTCGCGGGACAGGGAACTACGAGCAGTACTTC
V: TRBV5-1; D: -; J: TRBJ1-6; size: once; length: 15; CDR3: CASSLFQGSNSPLHF; DNA: TGCGCCAGCAGCTTGTTTCAGGGCTCCAATTCACCCCTCCACTTT
V: TRBV5-8; D: -; J: TRBJ2-2; size: -; length: 15; CDR3: CASSLTLAFTGELFF; DNA: TGTGCCAGCAGCTTGACCCTAGCCTTCACCGGGGAGCTGTTTTTT